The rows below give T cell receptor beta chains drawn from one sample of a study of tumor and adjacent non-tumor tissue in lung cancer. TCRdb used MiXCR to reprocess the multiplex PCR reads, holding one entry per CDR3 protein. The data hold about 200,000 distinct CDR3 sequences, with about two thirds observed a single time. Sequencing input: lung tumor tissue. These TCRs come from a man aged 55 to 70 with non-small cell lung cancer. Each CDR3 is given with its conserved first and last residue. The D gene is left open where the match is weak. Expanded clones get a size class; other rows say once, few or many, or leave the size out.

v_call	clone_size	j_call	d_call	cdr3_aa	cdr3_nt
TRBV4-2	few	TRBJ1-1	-	CASSTGEKDTEAFF	TGTGCCAGCAGCACTGGGGAGAAGGACACTGAAGCTTTCTTT
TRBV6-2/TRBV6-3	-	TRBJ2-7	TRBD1	CASSLQGQGVFTSEQYF	TGTGCCAGCAGCTTACAGGGACAGGGCGTTTTCACCTCCGAGCAGTATTTC
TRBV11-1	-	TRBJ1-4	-	CASSSTDSEKLFF	TGTGCCAGCAGCTCTACTGATAGTGAAAAACTGTTTTTT
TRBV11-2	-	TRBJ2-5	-	CASSSTMWWPEETQYF	TGTGCCAGCAGCTCCACAATGTGGTGGCCAGAGGAGACCCAGTACTTC
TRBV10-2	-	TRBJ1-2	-	CASSETSSYGYTF	TGCGCCAGCAGTGAGACATCCAGCTATGGCTACACCTTC
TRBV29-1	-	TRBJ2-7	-	CSVESQGGCEQYF	TGCAGCGTTGAGTCCCAGGGAGGCTGCGAGCAGTACTTC
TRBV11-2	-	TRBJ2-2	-	CANSLMGGDTCELFF	TGTGCCAACAGCTTAATGGGGGGGGACACCTGTGAGCTGTTTTTT
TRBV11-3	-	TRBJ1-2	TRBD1	CASSRQGIYTF	TGTGCCAGCAGCAGACAGGGGATCTACACCTTC
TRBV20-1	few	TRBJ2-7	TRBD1	CNARNGTGKEQYF	TGCAATGCTAGAAACGGGACAGGGAAAGAGCAGTACTTC
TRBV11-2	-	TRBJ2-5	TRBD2	CANMQRGLETQYF	TGTGCCAACATGCAGCGGGGGTTAGAGACCCAGTACTTC
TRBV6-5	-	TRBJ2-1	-	CAGSGERTRRREQFF	TGTGCCGGCTCGGGGGAACGGACAAGGCGGCGTGAGCAGTTCTTC
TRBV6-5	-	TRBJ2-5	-	CASREGLAEEIQYF	TGTGCCAGTAGGGAAGGGTTGGCCGAAGAGATCCAGTACTTC
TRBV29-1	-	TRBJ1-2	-	CNVRPTNYGYAF	TGCAACGTGAGACCTACTAACTATGGCTACGCCTTC
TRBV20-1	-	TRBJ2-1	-	CSAPYLGANNEQSF	TGCAGTGCCCCTTACCTGGGGGCTAACAATGAGCAGTCCTTC
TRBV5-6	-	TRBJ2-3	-	CATSPVGGATQYF	TGTGCCACCTCACCGGTGGGGGGAGCGACGCAGTATTTT
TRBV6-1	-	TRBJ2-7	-	CVSSESQVLSYEQYF	TGTGTCAGCAGTGAAAGCCAGGTACTCTCCTACGAGCAGTACTTC